This passage covers 17 T cell receptor beta chains from one sample sequenced in a study of shared clonotypes between healthy human individuals. Assay used: immunoSEQ multiplex PCR; TCRdb lists only in-frame clones, some missing. Among roughly 1,100,000 clones listed, about three quarters were seen once. The sample comprised memory CD4+ T cells sorted from blood. Specified subset: CD45RA-negative fraction. These receptors were collected from a man younger than 35 in good health.

Details on this clone: A much larger clonotype is one base distant, so this may be a read error. CDR3 sequence reads: CASSWGGSTDTQYF. The CDR3 region has the DNA TGTGCCAGCAGCTGGGGGGGTAGCACAGATACGCAGTATTTT. V and J are TRBV7-3 and TRBJ2-3; TRBD2 matches at 7 bases. Trimming cost V 4 bases and J 0 bases; bases outside gene matches: 1. The CDR3 is 14 residues long. Germline V gene data show CDR1 as SGHTA and CDR2 as FQGTGA. The whole variable domain, remainder taken from reference TRBV7-3 and TRBJ2-3, is GAGVSQTPSNKVTEKGKYVELRCDPISGHTALYWYRQSLGQGPEFLIYFQGTGAADDSGLPNDRFFAVRPEGSVSTLKIQRTERGDSAVYLCASSWGGSTDTQYFGPGTRLTVL.

The chain employs TRBV7-8 and TRBJ2-2; 8 nucleotides match TRBD2. V lost 5 bases and J lost 7; bases outside the gene matches: 12. Germline CDR1 is SGHVS and CDR2 is FQNEAQ. This CDR3 is 16 amino acids long. The CDR3: CASSPVGAGAGGELFF. The CDR3 region has the DNA TGTGCCAGCAGCCCGGTGGGAGCGGGAGCAGGCGGGGAGCTGTTTTTT.

This clone was counted once. V gene TRBV4-1 combines with J gene TRBJ2-5, with D perhaps TRBD1 (5 bases). CDR1 and CDR2 from the germline V gene are MGHRA and YSYEKL. The CDR3 extends over 15 amino acids. Trimming left V 4 bases short and J 2 bases short, with 14 bases between. The CDR3 DNA follows: TGCGCCAGCAGCCTGAATAAGGACAAGCAAGAGACCCAGTACTTC. This codes for CASSLNKDKQETQYF.

This clone appeared many times. The rearrangement links TRBV30 to TRBJ1-1; TRBD1 aligns across 8 bases. Unmatched junction bases numbered 6, after V lost 3 bases and J lost 0 bases. This CDR3 contains 15 residues. The germline V gene has CDR1 GTSNPN and CDR2 SVGIG (reference sequence). In nucleotides, the CDR3 is TGTGCCTGGAGGGCAGGGGGCACCATGAACACTGAAGCTTTCTTT. Translated: CAWRAGGTMNTEAFF. Full variable domain (outside the CDR3, taken from reference TRBV30 and TRBJ1-1): SQTIHQWPATLVQPVGSPLSLECTVEGTSNPNLYWYRQAAGRGLQLLFYSVGIGQISSEVPQNLSASRPQDRQFILSSKKLLLSDSGFYLCAWRAGGTMNTEAFFGQGTRLTVV.

The chain is built from TRBV18 and TRBJ1-2, with a tentative D call TRBD1 (5 bases). Germline V gene data show CDR1 as KGHSH and CDR2 as LQKENI. CDR3 length: 15 amino acids. Deletions cut 3 bases from V and 0 bases from J, with 11 bases between. The CDR3 nucleotides are TGTGCCAGCTCACCGACGGACACACCTAACTATGGCTACACCTTC. It encodes CASSPTDTPNYGYTF.

This clone was seen a few times. The chain couples TRBV30 to TRBJ2-7; D gene ambiguous. The V gene lost 1 base and the J gene lost 5 bases, with 12 bases spanning the gap. The CDR3 has 13 amino acids. The germline V gene has CDR1 GTSNPN and CDR2 SVGIG (reference sequence). CDR3 region: CAWSAKDPNEQYF. The CDR3 nucleotides are TGTGCCTGGAGTGCCAAAGACCCAAACGAGCAGTACTTC. The full variable domain, rest sourced from reference TRBV30 and TRBJ2-7, is SQTIHQWPATLVQPVGSPLSLECTVEGTSNPNLYWYRQAAGRGLQLLFYSVGIGQISSEVPQNLSASRPQDRQFILSSKKLLLSDSGFYLCAWSAKDPNEQYFGPGTRLTVT.

The V and J genes are TRBV7-2 and TRBJ2-1, with 10 bases aligning to TRBD2. The V gene end was trimmed by 1 base and the J gene end by 7 bases; junction bases not matched to a gene: 4. This CDR3 region has 15 residues. The germline CDR1 and CDR2 sequences are SGHTA and FQGNSA. Written as DNA, the CDR3 is TGTGCCAGCAGCTTAGAGGGACTAGCGTCGAATGAGCAGTTCTTC. Translation: CASSLEGLASNEQFF.

The genes are TRBV7-8 and TRBJ1-1; D is possibly TRBD1 (6 bases). Germline V lookup: CDR1 SGHVS, CDR2 FQNEAQ. This CDR3 comprises 14 residues. V gave up 3 bases and J gave up 4 bases, with 12 bases separating them. The CDR3 spells CASSFEGGRTEAFF. CDR3 bases: TGTGCCAGCAGCTTCGAGGGGGGACGCACTGAAGCTTTCTTT.

The chain is built from TRBV18 and TRBJ2-7; D perhaps matches TRBD1 (5 bases). This CDR3 is built from 15 residues. Germline V gives CDR1 KGHSH, CDR2 LQKENI. Trimming shortened V by 3 bases and J by 2 bases, and 14 bases separated the two germline ends. The CDR3 is CASSPSPIQAYEQYF. CDR3 coding DNA: TGTGCCAGCTCACCCTCGCCGATACAGGCCTACGAGCAGTACTTC.

In regard to this clone: The sample contains more than one DNA sequence encoding this CDR3. CDR3 protein: CASSLASGEQYF. The DNA of the CDR3 is TGCGCCAGCAGCTTGGCTTCGGGGGAGCAGTACTTC. This chain links TRBV5-1 with TRBJ2-7; D might be TRBD2 (5 bases). This CDR3 has 12 amino acids. Trimming pared 0 bases from V and 7 bases from J, leaving 8 bases between. Germline CDR1 SGHRS, CDR2 YFSETQ.

A remark on this clone: Other DNA variants within this sample encode the same CDR3. The chain has TRBV6-1 and TRBJ2-7; 7 nucleotides match TRBD1. V trimming: 4 bases; J trimming: 4 bases; junction bases outside the gene matches: 4. This CDR3 has 13 residues. Germline V gives CDR1 MNHNS, CDR2 SASEGT. CDR3 protein: CASSGQGTYEQYF. CDR3 bases: TGTGCCAGCAGTGGACAGGGAACATACGAGCAGTACTTC.

This clone appeared a single time. The chain joins TRBV6-1 to TRBJ1-5; D may be TRBD1 (6 bases). The ends were cut back, 2 bases at V and 5 bases at J, with 10 bases in the middle. This CDR3 spans 14 amino acids. Germline lookup yields CDR1 MNHNS and CDR2 SASEGT. The CDR3 loop reads CASSEYREDQPQHF. The CDR3 DNA is TGTGCCAGCAGTGAATACAGGGAAGATCAGCCCCAGCATTTT.

The rearrangement joins TRBV9 to TRBJ2-2; possibly TRBD2 for D (5 bases). The CDR3 is made up of 17 amino acids. CDR1 is SGDLS and CDR2 is YYNGEE in the germline V gene. V lost 2 bases and J 6 bases, leaving 20 bases between the germline ends. The CDR3 DNA sequence: TGTGCCAGCAGCGTGGGGAGTGGAGCCGCTCGGTCCGGGGAGCTGTTTTTT. It translates to CASSVGSGAARSGELFF.

This chain links TRBV7-9 with TRBJ2-5; unclear D gene. With the DNA end fitting TRBJ2-7 better, the J assignment may be wrong. CDR1 and CDR2 (germline): SEHNR, FQNEAQ (reference sequence). This CDR3 contains 14 residues. For the CDR3, the DNA is TGTGCCAGCAGCTCCTGGCCAACGGGCTCCGAGCAGTACTTC. As protein: CASSSWPTGSEQYF.

The chain links TRBV6-6 to TRBJ1-1; D possibly corresponds to TRBD1 (5 bases). V was trimmed by 4 bases and J by 8 bases, leaving 11 bases between them. The CDR3 length is 12 residues. Germline CDR1 reads MNHNY; CDR2 reads SVGAGI (reference sequence). The DNA for the CDR3 is TGTGCCAGCAGTTTGGGGGTAGGGGAAGCTTTCTTT. Its protein is CASSLGVGEAFF.

V gene TRBV6-5 combines with J gene TRBJ2-7; a weak D match, TRBD1 (5 bases). This CDR3 has 13 amino acids. Germline V lookup: CDR1 MNHEY, CDR2 SVGAGI. The ends were cut back, 6 bases at V and 0 bases at J, with 9 bases in the middle. The CDR3 region is CASRRQSSYEQYF. The DNA for the CDR3 is TGTGCCAGCAGAAGACAGAGCTCCTACGAGCAGTACTTC.

With regard to this clone: Other DNA sequences in this sample translate to the same CDR3. The V gene is TRBV9, the J gene TRBJ2-7, with D unclear. The germline V and J ends were trimmed by 0 bases and 0 bases, with 10 bases remaining between them. CDR1 and CDR2 from the germline V gene are SGDLS and YYNGEE. The CDR3 covers 15 residues. The CDR3 DNA is TGTGCCAGCAGCGTAGAGCCAGGCAGCTCCTACGAGCAGTACTTC. Protein: CASSVEPGSSYEQYF.